This T cell receptor beta chain was observed in a study of CD8+CD57+ T cells in acquired aplastic anemia. Study-level background: Quantities of DNA derived from sorted CD4+ and CD8+ cells averaged roughly 3 ug.

Study-wide results and caveats: Patients did not significantly differ from controls in CD8+ Simpson's diversity.

Genomic DNA, serving as template, underwent TCR beta VDJ and CDR3 profiling. TCRdb re-called the reads with MiXCR, one entry per CDR3 protein. The table shows some 190,000 distinct CDR3 sequences, with roughly half occurring only once. Trimming took 4 bases from V and 2 from J, leaving 15 bases between them. The CDR3 consists of 15 residues. Germline assignment: CDR1 SGHRS and CDR2 YFSETQ. On this clonotype: The antigen is undetermined.

The source is a human donor in good health, serving as a control. This chain links TRBV5-1 with TRBJ2-5; tentative D call: TRBD2 (6 bases). Sequencing was carried out using sorted CD4+, CD8+, or CD8+CD57+ T cells (not recorded which) from PBMCs. The CDR3 is CASSISGPRQETQYF. The CDR3 bases are TGCGCCAGCAGCATCAGCGGGCCCCGTCAAGAGACCCAGTACTTC. Full variable domain (outside the CDR3, taken from reference TRBV5-1 and TRBJ2-5): KAGVTQTPRYLIKTRGQQVTLSCSPISGHRSVSWYQQTPGQGLQFLFEYFSETQRNKGNFPGRFSGRQFSNSRSEMNVSTLELGDSALYLCASSISGPRQETQYFGPGTRLLVL.